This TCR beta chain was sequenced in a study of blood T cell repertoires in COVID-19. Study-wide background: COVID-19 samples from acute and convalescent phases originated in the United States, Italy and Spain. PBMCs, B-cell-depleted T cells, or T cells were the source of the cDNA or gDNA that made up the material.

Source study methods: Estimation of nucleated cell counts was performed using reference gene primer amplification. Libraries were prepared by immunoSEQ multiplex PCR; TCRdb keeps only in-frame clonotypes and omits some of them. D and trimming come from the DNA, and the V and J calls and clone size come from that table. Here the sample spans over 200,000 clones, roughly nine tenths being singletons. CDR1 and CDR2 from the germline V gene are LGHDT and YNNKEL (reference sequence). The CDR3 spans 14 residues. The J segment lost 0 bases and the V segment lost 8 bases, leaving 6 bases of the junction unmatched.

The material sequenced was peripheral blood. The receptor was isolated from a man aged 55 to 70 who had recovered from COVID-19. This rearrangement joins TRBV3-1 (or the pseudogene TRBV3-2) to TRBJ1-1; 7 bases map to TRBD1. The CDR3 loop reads CASRPGQLNTEAFF. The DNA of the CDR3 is TGTGCCAGCCGCCCGGGACAGCTGAACACTGAAGCTTTCTTT.